These 11 T cell receptor beta chains came from one sample sequenced in a study of cytomegalovirus exposure and HLA in healthy donors. The repertoire was sequenced with immunoSEQ multiplex PCR; TCRdb's copy has only in-frame clones and lacks some. The table has roughly 140,000 clones, just over 85% seen once; the top ten hold 7.9%. The sequencing input was PBMCs. The receptor source for this set is a woman under 30 in good health and CMV-seropositive.

This chain uses TRBV28 with TRBJ1-4; D gene uncertain. The CDR3 is 15 amino acids. V dropped 2 bases and J dropped 0 bases, with 7 bases sitting between them. Germline assignment: CDR1 MDHEN and CDR2 SYDVKM. The CDR3: CASSLNLATNEKLFF. The CDR3, as DNA: TGTGCCAGCAGTTTAAATCTTGCAACTAATGAAAAACTGTTTTTT. Together with reference TRBV28 and TRBJ1-4, the CDR3 gives the full variable domain: DVKVTQSSRYLVKRTGEKVFLECVQDMDHENMFWYRQDPGLGLRLIYFSYDVKMKEKGDIPEGYSVSREKKERFSLILESASTNQTSMYLCASSLNLATNEKLFFGSGTQLSVL.

J is TRBJ1-2 and V is TRBV5-6; D gene uncertain. Germline V CDR1 and CDR2: SGHDT, YYEEEE. V lost 2 bases and J lost 3, with 11 bases in between. The CDR3 is 14 amino acids. For the CDR3, the DNA is TGTGCCAGCAGCTTTATCATTACTTACTATGGCTACACCTTC. It is translated as CASSFIITYYGYTF.

This clone was detected only once. The chain uses TRBV30 and TRBJ2-3; D may be TRBD1 (5 bases). The CDR3 sequence is 14 residues long. Deletions cut 1 base from V and 0 bases from J, with 8 bases between. Per the germline V gene, CDR1 is GTSNPN and CDR2 is SVGIG (reference sequence). CDR3 bases: TGTGCCTGGAGTGATGGGGCGAGCACAGATACGCAGTATTTT. As protein: CAWSDGASTDTQYF.

This clone has just one count. The V and J genes are TRBV27 and TRBJ2-2; TRBD1 aligns across 8 bases. Germline CDR1 is MNHEY and CDR2 is SMNVEV (reference sequence). This CDR3 is built from 16 residues. J lost 3 bases, V lost 4 bases, and 7 bases had no gene match. The CDR3 nucleotides read TGTGCCAGCAGTTCTCAGGGGGCTGGGGACACCGGGGAGCTGTTTTTT. Translated, it gives CASSSQGAGDTGELFF.

This clone was observed a single time. This chain joins TRBV5-1 and TRBJ1-2, with TRBD1 matching over 7 bases. Germline lookup yields CDR1 SGHRS and CDR2 YFSETQ. The CDR3 loop spans 15 amino acids. The V gene end was trimmed by 0 bases and the J gene end by 9 bases; junction bases not matched to a gene: 11. The CDR3 nucleotides are TGCGCCAGCAGCTTGGCCGGTCGACAGGGTTATAGCTACACCTTC. Translated, it gives CASSLAGRQGYSYTF.

The V and J genes are TRBV28 and TRBJ2-6; D perhaps matches TRBD1 (5 bases). The CDR3 loop spans 16 amino acids. Germline loops: CDR1 MDHEN, CDR2 SYDVKM. Deletions cut 4 bases from V and 0 bases from J, with 10 bases between. The CDR3 coding sequence is TGTGCCAGCAGTTCGACAGCCTACTCTGGGGCCAACGTCCTGACTTTC. Residues: CASSSTAYSGANVLTF.

The rearrangement joins TRBV14 to TRBJ2-7; 7 positions agree with TRBD1. Germline assignment: CDR1 SGHDN and CDR2 FVKESK. The CDR3 is 16 amino acids. V lost 4 bases to trimming and J lost 1 base; unmatched junction nucleotides: 10. The CDR3 here is CASSPRTGRTSYEQYF. CDR3 nucleotides: TGTGCCAGCAGCCCACGGACAGGCAGGACTTCCTACGAGCAGTACTTC.

The chain recombines TRBV27 with TRBJ2-5; unclear D gene. The CDR3 is made up of 14 amino acids. Per the germline V gene, CDR1 is MNHEY and CDR2 is SMNVEV (reference sequence). The V gene lost 6 bases and the J gene lost 0 bases, with 11 bases spanning the gap. CDR3 DNA sequence: TGTGCCAGCAGGGAATTGGGCTACCAAGAGACCCAGTACTTC. It translates to CASRELGYQETQYF.

V usage is TRBV6-6 and J usage is TRBJ2-7; D not resolved. V lost 2 bases to trimming and J lost 2 bases, with 10 bases between them. CDR1 and CDR2 from the germline V gene are MNHNY and SVGAGI (reference sequence). The CDR3 has 14 residues. The CDR3 reads CASSYGGQTYEQYF. As DNA, the CDR3 is TGTGCCAGCAGTTACGGTGGGCAGACCTACGAGCAGTACTTC.

This chain connects TRBV9 to TRBJ2-3; D uncertain. The germline CDR1 and CDR2 sequences are SGDLS and YYNGEE. This CDR3 spans 15 amino acids. The V and J ends lost 0 bases and 6 bases respectively, with 14 bases between them. The CDR3 DNA reads as TGTGCCAGCAGCGTAGCAAGCTTAAGCTCTGATACGCAGTATTTT. It is translated as CASSVASLSSDTQYF.

CDR3 protein: CASSRDMIYEQYF. CDR3 sequence (DNA): TGTGCCAGCAGTCGGGACATGATCTACGAGCAGTACTTC. This chain uses TRBV6-5 with TRBJ2-7; D possibly corresponds to TRBD1 (6 bases). The CDR3 consists of 13 residues. The germline V gene encodes CDR1 MNHEY and CDR2 SVGAGI. Trimming cost V 5 bases and J 3 bases, with 11 bases left between them.